This TCR beta chain emerged from a study of cytomegalovirus exposure and HLA in healthy donors (dated 2017 in TCRdb). Context from the whole study: According to an earlier analysis of 587 of the donors, about 179 million T cells yielded 90 million to 140 million unique TCR beta sequences and approximately 300 Gb of sequence data. Along with the approximately 600-subject first cohort, a separate validation cohort of over a hundred different subjects was used. The number of typed donors differed by locus: roughly 629-640 for A, B, C, DRB1 and DQB1; 522 for DQA1; approximately 610 for DPA1; and about 450 for DPB1. A later genetic analysis used genome-wide SNP genotypes for about three fifths of the 666 donors, treating that subset as a discovery cohort. The study aimed to test whether cataloging public T cell receptors could reveal signatures of past pathogen exposure. All discovery cohort repertoires had been generated on a single sequencing platform. Four or five DR-DQ haplotypes were handled as single units for association and clustering because linkage in the cohort was strong. An earlier analysis of 587 of the donors applied high-throughput TCR beta sequencing to assess whether each TCR beta V gene segment acted as functional or pseudogenic. The study combined high-throughput TCR immunosequencing, statistical association of individual TCRs with disease status, and machine learning to predict cytomegalovirus infection status. Rather than using new phenotypic data, the later analysis identified candidate immune exposures from TCR beta sequences and from how often those sequences occurred across donors. To study patterns of TCR occurrence, a later analysis re-analyzed previously published TCR beta repertoires from just over 650 donors and added high-resolution HLA genotyping. The T cell repertoires of several hundred subjects were profiled by immunosequencing and related to cytomegalovirus serostatus. Donor age, sex, ethnicity and CMV serostatus were collected together with the repertoire data. Class I and class II HLA loci were covered by the typing at four-digit resolution. Among about 360 genotyped donors of the cohort, an average of approximately 240,000 unique TCR beta nucleotide sequences were sequenced per donor, roughly 20% of them non-productive. An early release that covered several hundred HLA-typed donors contained around 330 gigabases of sequencing data and approximately 85 million unique TCR sequences. Of the roughly 430 genotyped donors, approximately 80% fell in the genetic ancestry cluster associated with self-reported Caucasian donors.

Library preparation used the immunoSEQ multiplex PCR assay. A mixture of 60 forward primers for TCR Vbeta segments and 13 reverse primers for TCR Jbeta segments was used in the multiplex PCR. Amplification of the CDR3 region of rearranged TCR beta genes was performed with a multiplex PCR assay on genomic DNA. The Illumina HiSeq System was used to sequence the amplified TCR beta libraries as 87-base-pair reads. In the source study's methods: A later analysis tallied tens of millions of unique TCR beta chains across the 600 to 700 repertoires, and about 12 million of those chains were shared by two or more donors. Raw reads were error-corrected and collapsed into unique sequences by a nearest-neighbor algorithm in which closely related sequences were merged to remove PCR and sequencing errors. CDR3 sequences were aligned to IMGT reference sequences to assign V, D and J gene segments. For a sequence to be retained, a match of at least six nucleotides to both a V gene segment and a J gene segment was required. Rearrangements were classified as productive when the CDR3 lacked stop codons and remained in frame with V and J, and all other rearrangements were classified as non-productive. CDR3 was defined by IMGT convention, running from the second conserved V-encoded cysteine to the conserved J-encoded phenylalanine. The earlier analysis of about 610 of the donors excluded sequences that lacked an unambiguous match to a single V gene segment. An earlier analysis of a few hundred of the donors called V segments functional above 56.7% productive rearrangements and segregating when the between-donor standard deviation exceeded 5%. To diagnose cytomegalovirus status from the catalog of TCR beta chain sequences, a statistical classification framework was built. A later analysis assigned V and J genes by comparing TCR nucleotide sequences with IMGT/GENE-DB human TR gene sequences. In a later analysis, CDR3 sequences and most-parsimonious VDJ recombination scenarios were assigned using the TCRdist pipeline. In a later analysis, each TCR beta chain was defined by its CDR3 amino acid sequence together with its V-gene family, and reads without a unique V-gene family were excluded. A later analysis removed nearly 600 highly shared, low-generation-probability nucleotide sequences to deal with suspected cross-contamination and a sequencing artifact. For each public chain, a later analysis derived a clonal expansion index from normalized ranks of inferred template counts within each repertoire. In a later analysis, generation probabilities were computed using a VDJ recombination model fitted to out-of-frame rearrangements, and the results were checked against IGoR. In a later analysis, hypergeometric tests were used to score TCR-TCR, TCR-HLA and TCR-CMV co-occurrence, with a repertoire-size bias correction applied to TCR pairs. To estimate false discovery rates, a later analysis permuted the HLA or CMV assignments 20 times. In a later analysis, co-occurring TCRs were grouped with DBSCAN, and TCRdist sequence similarity was added when clustering was performed within HLA-allele-positive subsets. Co-occurrence clustering excluded repertoires with fewer than 30,000 or more than 120,000 public chains, plus five with anomalous nucleotide sharing. Sourced from immuneACCESS, this table was stored by TCRdb with only in-frame sequences that have V and J called. A share of the clones is absent; for the studies checked, an unresolved V gene accounts for under half, and the remainder has no known explanation. Clone size and the V and J calls come from that table; the DNA yielded D and trimming. For this sample there are around 98,000 clones; more than 75% appear just once. The ten largest clones represent about 3.8% of the sample.

Note on this clone: No cognate antigen has been identified for it. Qualities for individual bases were not recorded, and no much larger clone is one base off.

The investigation overall reported the following: Only TCR beta chains were sequenced in this cohort, and the absence of alpha or paired-chain data limited detectable features. Sequencing depth was assumed to be roughly uniform across donors in the presence/absence analyses, though that assumption may not hold. HLA typing was unavailable for some donors at each locus, so association tests used only the typed subset. In a later analysis, most CMV-associated TCR beta chains were found to appear HLA-restricted, with HLA associations seemingly driven largely by CMV exposure. The classifier was reported to diagnose cytomegalovirus status with high specificity and sensitivity in both the original and validation cohorts. Most TCR sequences were seen in very few donors, while some public TCRs were found in many individuals. When HLA alleles, especially DR and DQ, strongly co-occurred, TCR associations were difficult to assign to individual alleles. A further reported finding was that TCR beta sequences accurately predicted the HLA-A and HLA-B alleles for most subjects in the first cohort. In a later analysis, about 17,000 TCR beta sequences were associated with specific HLA alleles at a false discovery rate of 0.05. Three of the identified cytomegalovirus-associated TCR beta chains were confirmed in vitro to be specific for cytomegalovirus antigens. The study listed 150 to 200 TCR beta chains as associated with cytomegalovirus. In a later analysis, several top co-occurrence clusters were reported to appear linked to parvovirus B19, influenza, CMV and Epstein-Barr virus. Linkage disequilibrium might explain the correlated functional status among segregating V segments, but an unknown experimental factor could not be ruled out. In a later analysis, HLA-associated TCR beta chains were found to be more clonally expanded and to have lower generation probabilities than equally common non-associated chains. Because counts were too low, some 17 rarely observed V segments, including chromosome 9 orphons, were excluded from the earlier analysis of several hundred of the donors. In a later analysis, the rate of TCR association differed among HLA loci, with DRB1 alleles having the most associated TCRs and HLA-C alleles having the fewest. The only immune exposure information available for the cohort was CMV serostatus. The authors suggested that the approach could potentially be extended to other disease states and immunological phenotypes. In a later genetic analysis, a missense DCLRE1C variant was associated with V-gene and J-gene trimming of TCR beta chains, and the association was replicated in an independent cohort. Broadly in line with IMGT annotations, most TCR beta V segments showed up in productive rearrangements about 87% or about 30% of the time in an earlier analysis of several hundred of the donors. A cluster of highly shared sequence variants was judged likely to be a technical artifact of the sequencing pipeline. The 87-base-pair reads could not distinguish some IMGT-functional V segments, including TRBV6-2 and TRBV6-3, so those segments were excluded. A later genetic analysis reported fewer N-insertions in productive TCRs among donors in an Asian-associated ancestry cluster than the roughly 670-donor mean.

The junction shows trimming of 4 bases on V and 0 bases on J, and the gene matches do not reach 5 bases of it. CDR1 is given as SGDLS and CDR2 as YYNGEE, both from the germline V gene. From the cysteine through the phenylalanine, the CDR3 covers 16 amino acids. Only CDR3 DNA is held: 48 bases, read in frame from base 1. The cohort comprised around 700 healthy bone marrow donors. At the time of sampling, all cohort members were nominally healthy, though unrecorded immune exposures were likely present. The donor was CMV seronegative and belonged to the group of around 400 seronegative cohort members. A peripheral blood sample was provided by each donor, and peripheral blood mononuclear cells were used for TCR beta sequencing. Genomic DNA extraction from the blood cell samples was performed with the Qiagen DNeasy Blood Extraction Kit.

The sequencing input was PBMCs. Recombination joined TRBV9 with TRBJ2-1, with 9 middle bases fitting TRBD1. The origin of this receptor is a woman aged 35 to 49 in good health and CMV-seronegative. CDR3 region: CASSPQGAPSYNEQFF. The nucleotide sequence reads as follows: TGTGCCAGCAGCCCACAGGGGGCACCCTCCTACAATGAGCAGTTCTTC.